A single sample is the source of the 3 T cell receptor beta chains below, sequenced in a study of Ad26.COV2.S vaccination and SARS-CoV-2 variants. Treatment defined: roughly 18 received Ad26.COV2.S at low or high dose, single or two shots; about five received placebo; per-sample allocation not given. Each sample was drawn 63 days after the first injection (of vaccine or placebo). The method was immunoSEQ multiplex PCR; TCRdb's version includes in-frame clones alone and lacks a portion of them. The sample contains approximately 420,000 clones, less than 90% of which appear only once. Specimen: peripheral blood, collected in a trial of Ad26.COV2.S vaccine versus placebo. All receptors come from a person aged 18-60 years who received the Ad26.COV2.S COVID-19 vaccine or a placebo.

This chain uses TRBV11-2 with TRBJ1-2; D may be TRBD1 (5 bases). Deletions cut 1 base from V and 8 bases from J, with 11 bases between. The CDR3 has 13 amino acids. Looked up from germline, CDR1 is SGHAT and CDR2 is FQNNGV. CDR3 DNA sequence: TGTGCCAGCAGCTTAGTGGGGGGTCCCGGCTACACCTTC. Protein: CASSLVGGPGYTF.

The rearrangement uses TRBV6-5 and TRBJ1-5, with D perhaps matching TRBD1 (5 bases). CDR1 is MNHEY, CDR2 SVGAGI, per germline. The CDR3 totals 14 residues. Trimming left V 5 bases short and J 3 bases short, with 11 bases between. The CDR3 DNA follows: TGTGCCAGCAGTAAGCAGGGTCCCAATCAGCCCCAGCATTTT. Protein sequence: CASSKQGPNQPQHF.

This clone was observed a single time. V gene TRBV28 combines with J gene TRBJ2-1; 11 bases agree with TRBD2. V was pared by 1 base and J by 13 bases, with 9 bases of the junction left unmatched. This CDR3 is built from 15 residues. Germline assignment: CDR1 MDHEN and CDR2 SYDVKM. The CDR3 reads CASSLSPLAGVEQFF. Written as DNA, the CDR3 is TGTGCCAGCAGTTTATCCCCACTAGCGGGGGTTGAACAGTTCTTC.